This passage covers 5 T cell receptor delta chains from one sample sequenced in a study of gamma-delta T cells after stem cell transplantation. TCRdb reprocessed the RT-PCR reads using CATT. The table includes 13,000 or so delta-chain clones, roughly a third detected once. Sequencing was performed on gamma-delta T cells. Source of these receptors: a human donor. It is not recorded whose cells these are; they may come from a transplant donor.

This clone was detected only a few times. The J gene is TRDJ1, the V gene TRDV3, with D perhaps TRDD3 (9 bases). Trimming pared 1 base from V and 4 bases from J, leaving 40 bases between. Germline CDR1 TVYSNPD, CDR2 GDNSRS (reference sequence). The CDR3 is 22 amino acids. CDR3 bases: TGTGCCTTTAAGTCCGCCACTTCCTACACGTTACTGGGGGAGCGGCGGGGCGATAAACTCATCTTT. Amino acids: CAFKSATSYTLLGERRGDKLIF.

The chain employs TRDV1 and TRDJ1, with 8 positions matching TRDD3. With 4 bases clipped from V and 0 bases from J, the junction kept 22 bases outside the gene matches. Germline lookup yields CDR1 TSWWSYY and CDR2 QGS. The CDR3 length is 21 residues. CDR3 sequence: CALGGRGWVLGGHSYTDKLIF. The CDR3 DNA sequence: TGTGCTCTTGGGGGTCGAGGGTGGGTACTGGGGGGCCACTCGTACACCGATAAACTCATCTTT.

The rearrangement uses TRDV3 and TRDJ1; TRDD3 matches 11 bases. The trim removed 4 bases at V and 2 bases at J, leaving 15 bases unmatched. The length of the CDR3 is 17 residues. The germline V gene encodes CDR1 TVYSNPD and CDR2 GDNSRS (reference sequence). The CDR3 region is CASIFRYTGGYTDKLIF. The CDR3 DNA sequence: TGTGCCTCTATATTCCGTTATACTGGGGGATATACCGATAAACTCATCTTT.

This chain links TRDV1 with TRDJ1; weak D call: TRDD2 (5 bases). This CDR3 has 18 residues. V dropped 0 bases and J dropped 4 bases, with 21 bases sitting between them. The germline CDR1 and CDR2 sequences are TSWWSYY and QGS. The CDR3 loop is CALGELSYSSYLRDKLIF. The CDR3 nucleotides read TGTGCTCTTGGGGAACTATCCTATAGCTCGTACCTCCGCGATAAACTCATCTTT.

This chain links TRAV29/DV5 with TRDJ1; TRDD3 is a possible D gene (5 bases). Trimming took 0 bases from V and 3 from J, leaving 33 bases between them. Looked up from germline, CDR1 is NSMFDY and CDR2 is ISSIKDK. This CDR3 is built from 21 residues. CDR3 DNA: TGTGCAGCAAGCGCACCCAGCGACCTAAGTGGGTACTGGAGGATGTCCGATAAACTCATCTTT. Amino acids: CAASAPSDLSGYWRMSDKLIF.